Below, 4 T cell receptor beta chains from the same sample are listed, as sequenced in a study of OX40 agonist ivuxolimab in advanced cancers. Sequenced by immunoSEQ multiplex PCR; TCRdb stores in-frame clones only, minus some. The data show approximately 77,000 clones, around 93% seen once. The material was CD4+ or CD8+ T cells sorted from blood, obtained in a trial of the OX40 agonist ivuxolimab. These TCRs come from an adult with an advanced solid tumor such as melanoma, head and neck, liver or kidney cancer.

The chain recombines TRBV30 with TRBJ2-2; D call uncertain. CDR3 length: 10 residues. Germline CDR1 is GTSNPN and CDR2 is SVGIG (reference sequence). The V end was cut by 4 bases, the J end by 6 bases, with 3 bases between. The CDR3 region is CAWKSGELFF. As DNA, the CDR3 is TGTGCCTGGAAGTCCGGGGAGCTGTTTTTT. The full variable domain, rest sourced from reference TRBV30 and TRBJ2-2, is SQTIHQWPATLVQPVGSPLSLECTVEGTSNPNLYWYRQAAGRGLQLLFYSVGIGQISSEVPQNLSASRPQDRQFILSSKKLLLSDSGFYLCAWKSGELFFGEGSRLTVL.

The chain uses TRBV28 and TRBJ1-5, with 10 bases identical to TRBD1. The CDR3 covers 16 residues. Losses at the gene ends were 6 bases for V and 3 bases for J; bases not matched to a gene: 8. The germline gives CDR1 MDHEN, CDR2 SYDVKM. This CDR3 is CASSRTGGMLNQPQHF. For the CDR3, the DNA is TGTGCCAGCAGCAGGACAGGGGGTATGCTCAATCAGCCCCAGCATTTT. Full variable domain (missing parts from reference TRBV28 and TRBJ1-5): DVKVTQSSRYLVKRTGEKVFLECVQDMDHENMFWYRQDPGLGLRLIYFSYDVKMKEKGDIPEGYSVSREKKERFSLILESASTNQTSMYLCASSRTGGMLNQPQHFGDGTRLSIL.

This clone was seen just once. The V and J genes are TRBV7-2 and TRBJ2-2, with a tentative D call TRBD1 (5 bases). Germline CDR1 is SGHTA and CDR2 is FQGNSA. CDR3 length: 17 amino acids. V lost 5 bases, J lost 6 bases, and 22 bases lay in between. The CDR3 region has the DNA TGTGCCAGCAGCCCACTCATGGGGCAGTGGCTGCCCGGGGAGCTGTTTTTT. It specifies CASSPLMGQWLPGELFF.

This clone appeared once. J is TRBJ1-2 and V is TRBV5-6; D is ambiguous. Germline assignment: CDR1 SGHDT and CDR2 YYEEEE. V was clipped by 0 bases and J by 0 bases, with 3 bases between them. This CDR3 is 13 amino acids long. CDR3 DNA: TGTGCCAGCAGCTTGGGGGCTAACTATGGCTACACCTTC. Amino acid sequence: CASSLGANYGYTF.